A selection of T cell receptor beta chains follows, all from one sample in a study of OX40 agonist ivuxolimab in advanced cancers. Repertoires were generated with immunoSEQ multiplex PCR, while TCRdb's copy carries only in-frame clones and drops some. The sample lists around 110,000 clones, under 95% occurring once. Source: CD4+ or CD8+ T cells sorted from blood, taken in a trial of the OX40 agonist ivuxolimab. Receptors originate from an adult with an advanced solid tumor such as melanoma, head and neck, liver or kidney cancer. CDR3s include the opening cysteine and the closing phenylalanine or tryptophan. The D gene is left open where the match is weak. Size is stated for part of the rows, as once, few or many counts, or as a class when the clone is expanded.

V,J,size,D,CDR3,DNA
TRBV12-5,TRBJ2-2,NA,TRBD2,CASGPGTSGRNTGELFF,TGTGCTAGTGGTCCCGGGACTAGCGGGAGGAACACCGGGGAGCTGTTTTTT
TRBV9,TRBJ1-2,NA,TRBD1,CAGSEGTGTYGYTF,TGTGCCGGCAGCGAGGGGACAGGGACCTATGGCTACACCTTC
TRBV7-9,TRBJ1-2,NA,NA,CASSSAGPNYGYTF,TGTGCCAGCAGCTCAGCTGGACCCAACTATGGCTACACCTTC
TRBV9,TRBJ2-7,NA,TRBD2,CASSVRIRGGPFYEQYF,TGTGCCAGCAGCGTCAGGATCCGGGGAGGGCCCTTCTACGAGCAGTACTTC
TRBV2,TRBJ1-5,NA,TRBD1,CASSQQGAYQPQHF,TGTGCCAGCAGCCAACAGGGGGCCTATCAGCCCCAGCATTTT
TRBV2,TRBJ2-1,NA,NA,CASSPEKTGYNEQFF,TGTGCCAGCAGTCCTGAGAAAACTGGCTACAATGAGCAGTTCTTC
TRBV9,TRBJ2-2,NA,TRBD1,CASSVPGQGLYTGELFF,TGTGCCAGCAGCGTACCAGGACAGGGGCTTTACACCGGGGAGCTGTTTTTT
TRBV5-6,TRBJ2-1,NA,NA,CASSLPGRTFDEQFF,TGTGCCAGCAGCCTTCCGGGACGGACTTTCGATGAGCAGTTCTTC
TRBV30,TRBJ1-5,NA,NA,CAWSAGLTAGQPQHF,TGTGCCTGGAGTGCGGGACTTACCGCAGGGCAGCCCCAGCATTTT
TRBV2,TRBJ2-5,NA,TRBD2,CASKPVAGVDEQYF,TGTGCCAGCAAGCCTGTAGCGGGAGTGGATGAGCAGTACTTC
TRBV27,TRBJ1-2,NA,NA,CASSPQGSSYGYTF,TGTGCCAGCAGCCCACAAGGGTCGTCCTATGGCTACACCTTC
TRBV7-9,TRBJ2-6,NA,NA,CASSLGGWDSGANVLTF,TGTGCCAGCAGCCTCGGGGGCTGGGACTCTGGGGCCAACGTCCTGACTTTC
TRBV6-6,TRBJ2-2,NA,TRBD1,CASSYTGANTGELFF,TGTGCCAGCAGTTACACAGGGGCGAACACCGGGGAGCTGTTTTTT
TRBV27,TRBJ2-7,NA,NA,CASSLKTGSPYEQYF,TGTGCCAGCAGCCTAAAAACAGGGAGTCCCTACGAGCAGTACTTC
TRBV5-6,TRBJ2-7,few,NA,CASRERGGYEQYF,TGTGCCAGCAGGGAACGTGGGGGCTACGAGCAGTACTTC
TRBV14,TRBJ2-7,NA,TRBD1,CASSPGGTSPLGEQYF,TGTGCCAGCAGCCCAGGGGGTACGAGTCCGCTTGGGGAGCAGTACTTC
TRBV6-6,TRBJ2-3,NA,TRBD2,CASSYLAGGTDTQYF,TGTGCCAGCAGTTACTTGGCGGGAGGAACAGATACGCAGTATTTT
TRBV5-1,TRBJ2-2,NA,TRBD1,CASSSRQGTGELFF,TGCGCCAGCAGCTCGCGACAGGGCACCGGGGAGCTGTTTTTT
TRBV7-3,TRBJ2-1,NA,TRBD2,CASSLTLAGPPSEQFF,TGTGCCAGCAGCTTAACACTAGCGGGGCCCCCCTCGGAGCAGTTCTTC
TRBV6-1,TRBJ1-2,NA,TRBD1,CASSSTGTAYGYTF,TGTGCCAGCAGCTCGACCGGGACAGCCTATGGCTACACCTTC
TRBV7-2,TRBJ1-6,NA,NA,CASSLDEGSPLHF,TGTGCCAGCAGCTTAGATGAGGGCTCACCCCTCCACTTT
TRBV5-6,TRBJ2-2,NA,TRBD1,CASSPDRGNTGELFF,TGTGCCAGCAGCCCCGACAGGGGGAACACCGGGGAGCTGTTTTTT
TRBV6-6,TRBJ2-3,NA,NA,CASSYPDGVGTDTQYF,TGTGCCAGCAGTTACCCCGATGGGGTGGGCACAGATACGCAGTATTTT
TRBV7-6,TRBJ1-3,NA,NA,CASSSRPSSGNTIYF,TGTGCCAGCAGCTCCCGGCCGAGCTCTGGAAACACCATATATTTT
TRBV7-2,TRBJ2-7,NA,TRBD2,CASSLSGRPSYEQYF,TGTGCCAGCAGCCTTAGCGGGAGGCCCTCCTACGAGCAGTACTTC
TRBV7-8,TRBJ1-2,NA,NA,CASSPDVGGYGYTF,TGTGCCAGCAGCCCGGACGTAGGGGGCTATGGCTACACCTTC
TRBV2,TRBJ2-1,NA,NA,CASSPGIYNEQFF,TGTGCCAGCAGCCCAGGGATCTACAATGAGCAGTTCTTC
TRBV5-1,TRBJ1-3,NA,NA,CASSRAQSTGNTIYF,TGCGCCAGCAGTCGTGCCCAAAGTACTGGAAACACCATATATTTT
TRBV5-6,TRBJ2-7,NA,NA,CASSLGLSSYEQYF,TGTGCCAGCAGCTTGGGTCTGAGCTCCTACGAGCAGTACTTC
TRBV7-9,TRBJ2-2,NA,TRBD1,CASSTAYRQGANTGELFF,TGTGCCAGCAGCACAGCTTACAGACAGGGGGCGAACACCGGGGAGCTGTTTTTT
TRBV7-9,TRBJ2-7,NA,NA,CASSLGQGEDEQYF,TGTGCCAGCAGCTTGGGTCAAGGGGAGGACGAGCAGTACTTC
TRBV6-6,TRBJ2-5,NA,TRBD1,CASRTGTGGSAETQYF,TGTGCCAGCAGAACCGGGACAGGGGGCTCGGCGGAGACCCAGTACTTC
TRBV11-2,TRBJ1-1,NA,NA,CASSLAFSRDTEAFF,TGTGCCAGCAGCTTAGCGTTTTCGAGGGACACTGAAGCTTTCTTT
TRBV12-5,TRBJ2-2,NA,NA,CASGSARTEWSGELFF,TGTGCTAGTGGTTCCGCCCGGACAGAATGGTCCGGGGAGCTGTTTTTT
TRBV6-5,TRBJ2-5,NA,NA,CASSYPIRAIQETQYF,TGTGCCAGCAGTTACCCGATAAGGGCTATCCAAGAGACCCAGTACTTC
TRBV30,TRBJ2-1,NA,TRBD2,CAWRQTGTSGLNEQFF,TGTGCCTGGAGACAAACCGGGACTAGCGGGTTGAATGAGCAGTTCTTC
TRBV19,TRBJ2-2,NA,NA,CASSIITPSGNTGELFF,TGTGCCAGTAGTATTATAACCCCCAGCGGGAACACCGGGGAGCTGTTTTTT
TRBV15,TRBJ1-6,NA,TRBD1,CATSIYRGPSSPLHF,TGTGCCACCAGCATTTACAGGGGGCCGAGTTCACCCCTCCACTTT
TRBV19,TRBJ1-1,NA,TRBD1,CASSIIEDRGFLF,TGTGCCAGTAGTATTATCGAGGACAGGGGTTTTCTCTTT
TRBV15,TRBJ2-6,NA,NA,CATRGTWSGANVLTF,TGTGCCACTAGGGGTACCTGGTCTGGGGCCAACGTCCTGACTTTC
TRBV10-2,TRBJ1-6,NA,NA,CASMSTKASSYNSPLHF,TGCGCCAGCATGTCGACGAAGGCGAGCTCCTATAATTCACCCCTCCACTTT
TRBV11-3,TRBJ2-2,NA,NA,CASSLGGVSGELFF,TGTGCCAGCAGCTTAGGAGGGGTGTCCGGGGAGCTGTTTTTT
TRBV25-1,TRBJ2-5,NA,NA,CASSVRETQYF,TGTGCCAGCAGTGTTAGGGAGACCCAGTACTTC
TRBV11-2,TRBJ1-5,NA,NA,CASSPFSGPNQPQHF,TGTGCCAGCAGCCCCTTTTCAGGACCCAATCAGCCCCAGCATTTT
TRBV19,TRBJ1-6,NA,NA,CASDNLAENSPLHF,TGTGCCAGTGACAATCTGGCGGAAAATTCACCCCTCCACTTT
TRBV6-1,TRBJ1-2,NA,NA,CASSEAPGEAYGYTF,TGTGCCAGCAGTGAGGCCCCAGGGGAGGCCTATGGCTACACCTTC